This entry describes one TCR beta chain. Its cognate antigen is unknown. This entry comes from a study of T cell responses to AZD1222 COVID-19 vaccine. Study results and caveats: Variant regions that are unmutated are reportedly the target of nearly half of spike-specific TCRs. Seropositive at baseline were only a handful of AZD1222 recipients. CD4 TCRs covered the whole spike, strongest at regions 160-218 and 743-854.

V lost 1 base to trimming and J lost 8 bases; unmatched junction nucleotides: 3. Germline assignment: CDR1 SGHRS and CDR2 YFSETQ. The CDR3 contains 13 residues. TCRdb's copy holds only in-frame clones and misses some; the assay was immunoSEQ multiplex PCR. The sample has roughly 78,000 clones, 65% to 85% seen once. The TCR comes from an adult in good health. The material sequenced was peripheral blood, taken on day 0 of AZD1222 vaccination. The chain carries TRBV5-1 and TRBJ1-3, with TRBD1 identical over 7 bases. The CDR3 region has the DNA TGCGCCAGCAGCTTGAGACAGGGCCACACCATATATTTT. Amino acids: CASSLRQGHTIYF.